This T cell receptor (beta chain) was obtained from a study of shared clonotypes between healthy human individuals. The wider study: Samples came from a couple of female and a few male donors aged 18 to 49. Study-level results: Four donors held roughly 5% of naive CD4 clonotypes in common. Generation probabilities of non-shared clonotypes were lower (relative to those shared by all four donors).

CDR1 and CDR2 from the germline V gene are SGHTA and FQGNSA. The CDR3 runs 17 residues. With V trimmed by 4 bases and J by 6 bases, 16 bases remained unmatched. TCRdb keeps only in-frame clones here, not all; method: immunoSEQ multiplex PCR. This table has a few million clones, around 95% appearing once. Notes on this clone: As yet, its antigen is unknown.

The sequence was obtained from a man between 18 and 35 years old in good health. The chain links TRBV7-2 to TRBJ2-7; 9 bases agree with TRBD1. Specimen: naive CD4+ T cells sorted from blood. Described subset: CD45RA+ positively selected. The CDR3 protein is CASSYGASAGQGSEQYF. The DNA of the CDR3 is TGTGCCAGCAGCTACGGGGCTTCTGCGGGACAGGGATCCGAGCAGTACTTC.